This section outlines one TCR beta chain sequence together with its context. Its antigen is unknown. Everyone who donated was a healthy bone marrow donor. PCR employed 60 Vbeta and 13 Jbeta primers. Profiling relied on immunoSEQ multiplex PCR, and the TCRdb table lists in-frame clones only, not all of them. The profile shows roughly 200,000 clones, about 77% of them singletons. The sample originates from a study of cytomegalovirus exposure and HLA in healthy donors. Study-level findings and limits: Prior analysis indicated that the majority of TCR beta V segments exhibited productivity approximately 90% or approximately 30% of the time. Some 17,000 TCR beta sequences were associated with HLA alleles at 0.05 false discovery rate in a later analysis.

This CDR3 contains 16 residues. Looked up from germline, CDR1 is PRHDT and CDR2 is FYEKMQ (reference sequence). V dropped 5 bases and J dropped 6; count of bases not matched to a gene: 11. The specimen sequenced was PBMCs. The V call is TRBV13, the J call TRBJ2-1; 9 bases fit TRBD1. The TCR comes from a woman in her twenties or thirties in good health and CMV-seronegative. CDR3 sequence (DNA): TGTGCCAGCAGCCTGGCGCGGGACAGGGTTACCAATGAGCAGTTCTTC. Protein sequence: CASSLARDRVTNEQFF.